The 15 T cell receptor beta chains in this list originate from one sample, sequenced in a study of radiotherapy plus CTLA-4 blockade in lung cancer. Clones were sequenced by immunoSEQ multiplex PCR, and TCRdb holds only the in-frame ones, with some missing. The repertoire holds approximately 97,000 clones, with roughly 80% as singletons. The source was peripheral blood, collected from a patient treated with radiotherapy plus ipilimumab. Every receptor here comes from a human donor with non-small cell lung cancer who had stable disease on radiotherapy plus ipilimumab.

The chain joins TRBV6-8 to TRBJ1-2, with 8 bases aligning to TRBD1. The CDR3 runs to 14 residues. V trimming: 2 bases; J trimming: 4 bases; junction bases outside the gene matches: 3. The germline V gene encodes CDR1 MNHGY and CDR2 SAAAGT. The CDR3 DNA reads TGTGCCAGCAGTTACGACAGGGGTTTCTATGGCTACACCTTC. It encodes CASSYDRGFYGYTF.

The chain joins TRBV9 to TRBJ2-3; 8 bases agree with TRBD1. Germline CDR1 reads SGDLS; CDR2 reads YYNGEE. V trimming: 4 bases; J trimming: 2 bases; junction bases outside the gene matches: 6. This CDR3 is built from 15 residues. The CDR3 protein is CASSPRTGYTDTQYF. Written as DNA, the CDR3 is TGTGCCAGCAGCCCCCGGACAGGGTACACAGATACGCAGTATTTT. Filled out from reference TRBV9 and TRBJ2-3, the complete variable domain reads DSGVTQTPKHLITATGQRVTLRCSPRSGDLSVYWYQQSLDQGLQFLIQYYNGEERAKGNILERFSAQQFPDLHSELNLSSLELGDSALYFCASSPRTGYTDTQYFGPGTRLTVL.

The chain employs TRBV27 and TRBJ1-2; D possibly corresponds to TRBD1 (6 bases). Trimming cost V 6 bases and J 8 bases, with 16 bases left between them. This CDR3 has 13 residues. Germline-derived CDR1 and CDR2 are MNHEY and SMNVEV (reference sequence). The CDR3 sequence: CASSRGGGGGYTF. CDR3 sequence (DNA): TGTGCCAGCAGCCGAGGGGGAGGCGGAGGCTACACCTTC.

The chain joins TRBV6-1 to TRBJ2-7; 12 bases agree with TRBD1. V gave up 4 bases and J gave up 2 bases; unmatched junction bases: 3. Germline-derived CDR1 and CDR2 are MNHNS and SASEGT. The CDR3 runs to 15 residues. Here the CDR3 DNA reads TGTGCCAGCAGTGCCGGGACAGGGGGCCCCTACGAGCAGTACTTC. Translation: CASSAGTGGPYEQYF.

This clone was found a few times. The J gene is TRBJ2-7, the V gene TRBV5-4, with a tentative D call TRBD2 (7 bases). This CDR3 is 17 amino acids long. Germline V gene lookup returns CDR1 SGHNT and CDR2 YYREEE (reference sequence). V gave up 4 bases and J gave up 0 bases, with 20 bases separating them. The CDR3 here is CASSPGGGTISSYEQYF. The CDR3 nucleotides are TGTGCCAGCAGCCCCGGGGGCGGGACTATAAGCTCCTACGAGCAGTACTTC.

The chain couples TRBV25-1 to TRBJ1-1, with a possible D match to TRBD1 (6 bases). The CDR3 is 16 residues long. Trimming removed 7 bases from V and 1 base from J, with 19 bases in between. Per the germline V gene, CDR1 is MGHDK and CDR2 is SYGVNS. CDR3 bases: TGTGCCAGCACCCCCCTAGCCAGGGGTCGGAACACTGAAGCTTTCTTT. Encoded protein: CASTPLARGRNTEAFF.

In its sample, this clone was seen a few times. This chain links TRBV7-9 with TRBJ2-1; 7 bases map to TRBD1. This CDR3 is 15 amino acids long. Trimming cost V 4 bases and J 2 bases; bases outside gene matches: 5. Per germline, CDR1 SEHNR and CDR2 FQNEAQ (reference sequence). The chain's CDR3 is CASSYRQGTYNEQFF. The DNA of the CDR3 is TGTGCCAGCAGCTACAGACAGGGTACCTACAATGAGCAGTTCTTC.

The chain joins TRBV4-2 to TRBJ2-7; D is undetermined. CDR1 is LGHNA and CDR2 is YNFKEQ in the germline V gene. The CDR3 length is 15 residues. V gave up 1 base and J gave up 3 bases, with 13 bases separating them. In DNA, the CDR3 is TGTGCCAGCAGCCAAGGGATCGGACCGAACTACGAGCAGTACTTC. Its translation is CASSQGIGPNYEQYF.

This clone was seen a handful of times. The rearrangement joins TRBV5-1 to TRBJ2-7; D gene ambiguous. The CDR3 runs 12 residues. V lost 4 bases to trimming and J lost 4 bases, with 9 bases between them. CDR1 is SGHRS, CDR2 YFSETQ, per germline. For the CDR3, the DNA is TGCGCCAGCAGCGCCCGACTGTACGAGCAGTACTTC. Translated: CASSARLYEQYF.

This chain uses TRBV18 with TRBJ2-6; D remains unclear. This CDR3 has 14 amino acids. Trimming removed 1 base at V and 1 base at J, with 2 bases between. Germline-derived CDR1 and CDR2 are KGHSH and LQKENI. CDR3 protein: CASSPLSGANVLTF. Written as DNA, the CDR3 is TGTGCCAGCTCACCACTGTCTGGGGCCAACGTCCTGACTTTC.

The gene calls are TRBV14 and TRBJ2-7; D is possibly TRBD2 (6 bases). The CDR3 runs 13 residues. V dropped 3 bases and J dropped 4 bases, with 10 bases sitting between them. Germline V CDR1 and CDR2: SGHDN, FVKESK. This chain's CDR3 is CASSQGTGYEQYF. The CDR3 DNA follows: TGTGCCAGCAGCCAGGGGACTGGGTACGAGCAGTACTTC.

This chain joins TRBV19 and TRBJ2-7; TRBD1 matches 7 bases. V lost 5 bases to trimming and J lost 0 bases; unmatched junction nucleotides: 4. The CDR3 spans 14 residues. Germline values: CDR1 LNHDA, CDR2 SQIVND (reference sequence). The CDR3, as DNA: TGTGCCAGTAGTCCCCGGGACAGCTCCTACGAGCAGTACTTC. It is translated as CASSPRDSSYEQYF. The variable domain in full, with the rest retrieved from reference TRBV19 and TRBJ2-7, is DGGITQSPKYLFRKEGQNVTLSCEQNLNHDAMYWYRQDPGQGLRLIYYSQIVNDFQKGDIAEGYSVSREKKESFPLTVTSAQKNPTAFYLCASSPRDSSYEQYFGPGTRLTVT.

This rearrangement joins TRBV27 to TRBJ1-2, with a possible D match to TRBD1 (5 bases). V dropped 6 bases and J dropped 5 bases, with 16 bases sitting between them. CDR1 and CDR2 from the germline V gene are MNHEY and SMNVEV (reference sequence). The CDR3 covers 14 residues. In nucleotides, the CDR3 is TGTGCCAGCAGGGCCTTCGGGACGACGTATGGCTACACCTTC. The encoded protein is CASRAFGTTYGYTF.

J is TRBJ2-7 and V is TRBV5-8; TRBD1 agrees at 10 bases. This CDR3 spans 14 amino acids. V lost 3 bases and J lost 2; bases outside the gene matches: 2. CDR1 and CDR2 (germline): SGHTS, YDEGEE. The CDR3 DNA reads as TGTGCCAGCAGCTACGGGACAGGGGCCTACGAGCAGTACTTC. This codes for CASSYGTGAYEQYF.

Here the CDR3 DNA reads TGCGCCAGCAGCTTGGAACGGCGAACTTACACCTTC. Translated, it gives CASSLERRTYTF. The chain carries TRBV5-1 and TRBJ1-2, with no clear D. Germline V lookup: CDR1 SGHRS, CDR2 YFSETQ. CDR3 size: 12 residues. The V end was cut by 0 bases, the J end by 11 bases, with 11 bases between.